One and the same sample provided the 16 T cell receptor beta chains below, sequenced in a study of T-cell reconstitution after alpha-beta-depleted transplantation in children. This sample's TCRbeta library carried unique molecular identifier barcodes. Using its own MiXCR run on the PCR reads, TCRdb lists one record per CDR3 protein. The sample contains approximately 100,000 distinct CDR3 sequences, roughly an eighth of which appear only once. The sample here was PBMCs from the stem cell graft donor, taken from the stem cell graft. These receptors were collected from a human donor who donated a stem cell graft to a child with inherited bone marrow failure.

This CDR3 reads CASSSAGPYEQYF. The CDR3 region has the DNA TGTGCCAGCAGTTCTGCGGGACCCTACGAGCAGTACTTC. The chain recombines TRBV27 with TRBJ2-7, with D possibly TRBD2 on 6 matching bases. With 4 bases removed from V and 2 bases from J, the gap between germline ends came to 9 bases. Germline CDR1 reads MNHEY; CDR2 reads SMNVEV (reference sequence). This CDR3 contains 13 residues.

This clonotype has at least ten counts. The V gene is TRBV7-2, the J gene TRBJ2-5; possibly TRBD2 for D (5 bases). CDR1 and CDR2 (germline): SGHTA, FQGNSA. Between the trimmed V and J ends, which lost 6 bases and 2 bases, there was a span of 10 bases. CDR3 length: 13 residues. CDR3 DNA: TGTGCCAGCAGGAGGGCATTACAAGAGACCCAGTACTTC. Translated, it gives CASRRALQETQYF.

This clonotype has ten or more counts. The chain carries TRBV5-1 and TRBJ2-7, with D hard to call. The CDR3 sequence is 13 residues long. The germline V and J ends were trimmed by 1 base and 6 bases, with 11 bases remaining between them. The germline V gene encodes CDR1 SGHRS and CDR2 YFSETQ. The CDR3 protein is CASSLSVSSEQYF. The CDR3 nucleotides read TGCGCCAGCAGCTTGTCGGTCAGCTCCGAGCAGTACTTC.

This clonotype was seen repeatedly, ten times or more. The gene calls are TRBV20-1 and TRBJ2-3; TRBD2 matches 15 bases. V lost 3 bases and J lost 8; bases outside the gene matches: 12. The length of the CDR3 is 17 residues. Per the germline V gene, CDR1 is DFQATT and CDR2 is SNEGSKA (reference sequence). CDR3 region: CSASQRGTSGGQGTQYF. In DNA, the CDR3 is TGCAGTGCTAGTCAACGTGGGACTAGCGGGGGGCAGGGTACGCAGTATTTT.

In its sample, this clonotype was seen many times. This chain joins TRBV19 and TRBJ1-2; 7 bases match TRBD1. There are 14 residues in the CDR3. Germline-derived CDR1 and CDR2 are LNHDA and SQIVND (reference sequence). The V gene end was trimmed by 5 bases and the J gene end by 7 bases; junction bases not matched to a gene: 10. DNA of the CDR3: TGTGCCAGTAGTCCGATGACAGGGAAACCTGGCTACACCTTC. It is translated as CASSPMTGKPGYTF.

This clonotype was detected many times. This sequence joins TRBV3-1 and TRBJ1-1, with 9 bases aligning to TRBD1. V shed 4 bases, J shed 6 bases, and the junction held 9 bases outside the gene matches. The CDR3 runs to 15 residues. Germline V gene data show CDR1 as LGHDT and CDR2 as YNNKEL (reference sequence). DNA of the CDR3: TGTGCCAGCAGCCGGCACCCGGGACAGGGCGCTGAAGCTTTCTTT. Translation gives CASSRHPGQGAEAFF.

The chain has TRBV5-1 and TRBJ2-5; D tentatively fits TRBD1 or TRBD2 (5 bases each). Trimming took 0 bases from V and 7 from J, leaving 16 bases between them. Germline V CDR1 and CDR2: SGHRS, YFSETQ. The CDR3 contains 15 residues. DNA for the CDR3: TGCGCCAGCAGCTTGGATACGGGGACGCCAGGGACCCAGTACTTC. Residues: CASSLDTGTPGTQYF. The variable domain in full, with the rest retrieved from reference TRBV5-1 and TRBJ2-5, is KAGVTQTPRYLIKTRGQQVTLSCSPISGHRSVSWYQQTPGQGLQFLFEYFSETQRNKGNFPGRFSGRQFSNSRSEMNVSTLELGDSALYLCASSLDTGTPGTQYFGPGTRLLVL.

This clonotype appeared many times. The V call is TRBV5-6, the J call TRBJ2-3; 8 bases fit TRBD2. This CDR3 has 16 amino acids. Germline V gene sequence: CDR1 SGHDT, CDR2 YYEEEE. The J segment lost 5 bases and the V segment lost 2 bases, leaving 10 bases of the junction unmatched. This CDR3 reads CASSLPREGFRDTQYF. DNA for the CDR3: TGTGCCAGCAGCTTACCCCGGGAGGGTTTCAGAGATACGCAGTATTTT. The full variable domain, its missing parts supplied by reference TRBV5-6 and TRBJ2-3, is DAGVTQSPTHLIKTRGQQVTLRCSPKSGHDTVSWYQQALGQGPQFIFQYYEEEERQRGNFPDRFSGHQFPNYSSELNVNALLLGDSALYLCASSLPREGFRDTQYFGPGTRLTVL.

This clonotype was observed many times. The V call is TRBV20-1, the J call TRBJ1-1, with 7 bases that match TRBD1. Unmatched junction bases numbered 9, after V lost 3 bases and J lost 5 bases. The CDR3 totals 14 residues. Germline V lookup: CDR1 DFQATT, CDR2 SNEGSKA (reference sequence). The CDR3 protein is CSARFRDSLTEAFF. In DNA form, the CDR3 reads TGCAGTGCTAGGTTTAGGGACAGCCTTACTGAAGCTTTCTTT.

The rearrangement uses TRBV29-1 and TRBJ1-4, with D tentatively TRBD1 (6 bases). This CDR3 comprises 15 residues. The germline V and J ends were trimmed by 6 bases and 8 bases, with 22 bases remaining between them. CDR1 is SQVTM and CDR2 is ANQGSEA in the germline V gene. CDR3 in amino acids: CSVATGRGEGEKLFF. The CDR3 nucleotides are TGCAGCGTCGCCACAGGGCGAGGGGAAGGCGAAAAACTGTTTTTT.

The gene calls are TRBV5-1 and TRBJ2-7; D is perhaps TRBD1 (5 bases). The CDR3 covers 16 residues. The germline CDR1 and CDR2 sequences are SGHRS and YFSETQ. V lost 6 bases and J lost 0, with 19 bases in between. The CDR3 protein is CASTKGADRTSYEQYF. The CDR3 bases are TGCGCCAGCACCAAAGGGGCAGACCGGACCTCCTACGAGCAGTACTTC.

This clonotype has ten or more counts. The V gene is TRBV10-3, the J gene TRBJ2-1; D may correspond to TRBD1 or TRBD2 (5 bases each). The V end lost 3 bases, the J end lost 6 bases, and 12 bases lay between the germline ends. The CDR3 covers 14 residues. CDR1 ENHRY and CDR2 SYGVKD come from the germline V gene. The CDR3 DNA reads TGTGCCATCAGTGAATCGGGACGGACCAATGAGCAGTTCTTC. Its translation: CAISESGRTNEQFF.

This clonotype was observed many times. The chain combines TRBV5-1 with TRBJ2-3, with D hard to call. The CDR3 totals 14 residues. V was pared by 0 bases and J by 3 bases, with 8 bases between. In germline, CDR1 is SGHRS, CDR2 YFSETQ. CDR3 nucleotide sequence: TGCGCCAGCAGCTTGGACAGTCCGACAGATACGCAGTATTTT. Its protein is CASSLDSPTDTQYF.

The chain uses TRBV29-1 and TRBJ2-3, with TRBD2 matching 9 bases. The CDR3 sequence is 15 residues long. Germline V gene lookup returns CDR1 SQVTM and CDR2 ANQGSEA. J lost 0 bases, V lost 5 bases, and 6 bases had no gene match. DNA for the CDR3: TGCAGCGTTTTGGCTAGCGGGGCTAGCACAGATACGCAGTATTTT. It encodes CSVLASGASTDTQYF.

This clonotype was observed a few times. This rearrangement joins TRBV5-1 to TRBJ2-1, with 9 bases identical to TRBD2. From germline, CDR1 is SGHRS and CDR2 YFSETQ. V was clipped by 1 base and J by 10 bases; unmatched bases: 12. The CDR3 contains 16 residues. CDR3 bases: TGCGCCAGCAGCTTGCAGGCTAGCGGGGCCGGGGGGGAGCAGTTCTTC. It specifies CASSLQASGAGGEQFF.

This clonotype was recorded many times. This chain joins TRBV6-5 and TRBJ2-3; 7 bases are a match to TRBD1. CDR1 is MNHEY, CDR2 SVGAGI, per germline. Trimming cost V 6 bases and J 2 bases; bases outside gene matches: 5. There are 14 residues in the CDR3. The DNA of the CDR3 is TGTGCCAGCAGCCCCGGGACAGCCACAGATACGCAGTATTTT. Encoded protein: CASSPGTATDTQYF.